This T cell receptor (beta chain) was captured in a study of PD-1 blockade in classical Hodgkin lymphoma. Study-wide points: Compared with baseline, CD4+ but not CD8+ TCR diversity had risen significantly by C4D1. Exclusion removed patients who began nivolumab under 1 year after ASCT.

Data came from immunoSEQ multiplex PCR; TCRdb stores just in-frame clones and leaves some out. This table holds around 100,000 clones, about nine tenths found once. Germline assignment: CDR1 SGHTA and CDR2 FQGTGA. The CDR3 is made up of 15 amino acids. Trimming stripped 2 bases from V and 7 bases from J, with 18 bases between. Remarks on this clone: Its antigen remains unknown.

Time point: cycle 4 day 1 (C4D1), after 6 weeks of nivolumab. All patients relapsed after autologous stem cell transplantation, and brentuximab vedotin exposure varied. The chain recombines TRBV7-3 with TRBJ2-7; D may be TRBD1 or TRBD2 (5 bases each). Sample: peripheral blood mononuclear cells (PBMCs), taken before the fourth cycle of nivolumab. The receptor was isolated from a human donor with classical Hodgkin lymphoma. In nucleotides, the CDR3 is TGTGCCAGCAGCTTATTACCCCGTGGGACGCGGGAGCAGTACTTC. It codes for CASSLLPRGTREQYF.